What follows are 30 T cell receptor beta chains derived from one specimen sequenced in a study of T cell responses to AZD1222 COVID-19 vaccine. The repertoire was sequenced with immunoSEQ multiplex PCR; TCRdb's copy has only in-frame clones and lacks some. The repertoire has around 110,000 clones, roughly nine tenths of them found once; the top ten carry under 3.5%. This specimen consisted of peripheral blood, obtained on day 0 of AZD1222 vaccination. All receptors come from an adult in good health.

This chain connects TRBV30 to TRBJ1-3; D is unclear. Germline CDR1 is GTSNPN and CDR2 is SVGIG (reference sequence). There are 14 residues in the CDR3. The V end was cut by 0 bases, the J end by 7 bases, with 13 bases between. CDR3 loop: CAWSVGGLLNTIYF. The CDR3 region has the DNA TGTGCCTGGAGTGTTGGAGGGCTCCTGAACACCATATATTTT.

The chain combines TRBV5-6 with TRBJ2-7; no reliable D call. V dropped 5 bases and J dropped 3 bases, with 18 bases sitting between them. Germline V gene lookup returns CDR1 SGHDT and CDR2 YYEEEE. The CDR3 runs to 15 residues. This chain's CDR3 is CASRLSRDPVYEQYF. The CDR3 bases are TGTGCCAGCAGACTTTCCCGCGACCCAGTCTACGAGCAGTACTTC.

The chain joins TRBV5-6 to TRBJ2-1, with D perhaps TRBD1 or TRBD2 (7 bases each). This CDR3 contains 13 residues. CDR1 and CDR2 from the germline V gene are SGHDT and YYEEEE. V was clipped by 4 bases and J by 10 bases, with 15 bases between them. DNA for the CDR3: TGTGCCAGCAGCCAGGGGGGGGCGAAGGAGCAGTTCTTC. Amino acid sequence: CASSQGGAKEQFF.

In DNA form, the CDR3 reads TGTGCCAGCAGTTTAAGGGGACAGGCGAGCTATGGCTACACCTTC. This encodes CASSLRGQASYGYTF. The rearrangement uses TRBV27 and TRBJ1-2; 8 bases match TRBD1. The CDR3 totals 15 residues. With V trimmed by 2 bases and J by 4 bases, 6 bases remained unmatched. Looked up from germline, CDR1 is MNHEY and CDR2 is SMNVEV (reference sequence).

V and J are TRBV3-1 (or the pseudogene TRBV3-2) and TRBJ1-1; D may be TRBD1 (5 bases). V was clipped by 4 bases and J by 1 base, with 10 bases between them. Germline V CDR1 and CDR2: LGHDT, YNNKEL (reference sequence). The CDR3 is 14 residues long. CDR3 bases: TGTGCCAGCAGCCCCCTCGGGGGGAACACTGAAGCTTTCTTT. It specifies CASSPLGGNTEAFF.

This clone showed up just once. This chain uses TRBV2 with TRBJ1-1; 9 nucleotides line up with TRBD1. This CDR3 spans 13 amino acids. The V and J ends lost 6 bases and 5 bases, in that order; junction bases with no gene match: 4. Germline values: CDR1 SNHLY, CDR2 FYNNEI. CDR3 bases: TGTGCCAGCAGCCGGGACAGGGAAACTGAAGCTTTCTTT. It specifies CASSRDRETEAFF.

CDR3 coding DNA: TGCGCCAGCAGCCAAGATCTAGCGGGCGGCACAGATACGCAGTATTTT. Its translation: CASSQDLAGGTDTQYF. V and J are TRBV4-3 and TRBJ2-3; 8 nucleotides line up with TRBD2. V lost 0 bases, J lost 1 base, and 3 bases stayed unmatched. Germline V gives CDR1 LGHNA, CDR2 YSLEER. The CDR3 runs 16 residues.

The rearrangement joins TRBV6-4 to TRBJ1-3; tentative D call: TRBD1 (6 bases). Germline-derived CDR1 and CDR2 are MRHNA and SNTAGT. V lost 8 bases and J 0 bases, leaving 14 bases between the germline ends. This CDR3 region has 15 residues. CDR3 sequence (DNA): TGTGCCAGCGAGGACAGCCGACACTCTGGAAACACCATATATTTT. Translating it yields CASEDSRHSGNTIYF.

The chain couples TRBV6-5 to TRBJ2-7; 9 bases align to TRBD1. The CDR3 runs to 15 residues. Germline V lookup: CDR1 MNHEY, CDR2 SVGAGI. V was pared by 6 bases and J by 4 bases, with 10 bases of the junction left unmatched. The CDR3 sequence is CASRGKTGGFYEQYF. The DNA for the CDR3 is TGTGCCAGCAGGGGCAAGACAGGGGGGTTTTACGAGCAGTACTTC.

The chain uses TRBV6-5 and TRBJ1-6; 8 positions match TRBD1. With V trimmed by 7 bases and J by 8 bases, 10 bases remained unmatched. This CDR3 contains 15 residues. The germline CDR1 and CDR2 sequences are MNHEY and SVGAGI. CDR3 nucleotides: TGTGCCAGCATGCTCCGTTCACAGGGGGATTCACCCCTCCACTTT. It yields the protein CASMLRSQGDSPLHF.

Details on this clone: Other DNA sequences in the same sample also yield this CDR3. The V and J genes are TRBV9 and TRBJ2-7; 9 bases fit TRBD1. CDR3 length: 15 amino acids. The junction had 2 bases not matched to a gene; V was cut back by 0 bases and J by 1 base. Looked up from germline, CDR1 is SGDLS and CDR2 is YYNGEE. The CDR3, as DNA: TGTGCCAGCAGCGTAGACGGGACAGGGTCCTACGAGCAGTACTTC. Residues: CASSVDGTGSYEQYF.

The chain uses TRBV19 and TRBJ2-2, with 13 positions matching TRBD2. The CDR3 extends over 18 amino acids. Trimming removed 9 bases from V and 4 bases from J; junction bases left unmatched: 14. CDR1 is LNHDA and CDR2 is SQIVND in the germline V gene (reference sequence). The CDR3, as DNA: TGTGCCAGCCATCCGGGACTAGCGGGGTCGCTAGTCACCGGGGAGCTGTTTTTT. Its protein is CASHPGLAGSLVTGELFF.

In this sample, this clone turned up once. The gene calls are TRBV6-1 and TRBJ1-2; D is unresolved. V was pared by 6 bases and J by 7 bases, with 15 bases between. CDR3 length: 13 residues. Germline assignment: CDR1 MNHNS and CDR2 SASEGT. Here the CDR3 DNA reads TGTGCCAGCAGCCCCGAGTCTGTATTTGGCTACACCTTC. Translation gives CASSPESVFGYTF.

The chain combines TRBV28 with TRBJ1-6, with D uncertain. This CDR3 comprises 19 residues. V lost 3 bases, J lost 1 base, and 19 bases lay in between. Germline lookup yields CDR1 MDHEN and CDR2 SYDVKM. Here the CDR3 reads CASSLAGDIQRSYNSPLHF. The CDR3 nucleotides read TGTGCCAGCAGTTTGGCGGGAGATATCCAAAGGTCCTATAATTCACCCCTCCACTTT.

This clone was seen more than once but under ten times. V is TRBV28 and J is TRBJ1-1; TRBD1 is a possible D gene (6 bases). This CDR3 comprises 14 residues. Trimming stripped 6 bases from V and 5 bases from J, with 16 bases between. The germline V gene encodes CDR1 MDHEN and CDR2 SYDVKM. The CDR3 sequence: CASRSPGGRTEAFF. CDR3 sequence (DNA): TGTGCCAGCAGGTCCCCTGGGGGCAGGACTGAAGCTTTCTTT.

This rearrangement joins TRBV3-1 (or the pseudogene TRBV3-2) to TRBJ2-1; D is unclear. CDR3 length equals 15 residues. Trimming removed 2 bases at V and 7 bases at J, with 15 bases between. Germline CDR1 is LGHDT and CDR2 is YNNKEL (reference sequence). Written as DNA, the CDR3 is TGTGCCAGCAGCCAATTAGGGTGGGCATCGAATGAGCAGTTCTTC. Translating gives CASSQLGWASNEQFF.

The chain uses TRBV18 and TRBJ2-1; D possibly matches TRBD1 or TRBD2 (5 bases each). The CDR3 consists of 16 residues. V lost 1 base, J lost 3 bases, and 13 bases lay in between. Germline lookup yields CDR1 KGHSH and CDR2 LQKENI. Here the CDR3 DNA reads TGTGCCAGCTCACCACTGGAAGGGGCGGGCTACAATGAGCAGTTCTTC. Its protein is CASSPLEGAGYNEQFF.

The V call is TRBV10-3, the J call TRBJ2-5; 9 positions agree with TRBD1. Germline V lookup: CDR1 ENHRY, CDR2 SYGVKD. Germline trimming cut 5 bases from V and 4 bases from J; bases unmatched to any gene: 5. The CDR3 runs to 14 residues. CDR3 region: CAISSTGGVETQYF. CDR3 nucleotides: TGTGCCATCAGTTCCACAGGGGGCGTAGAGACCCAGTACTTC.

This chain connects TRBV19 to TRBJ1-5; maybe TRBD1 (6 bases). The CDR3 has 13 residues. V was clipped by 6 bases and J by 6 bases, with 12 bases between them. CDR1 is LNHDA, CDR2 SQIVND, per germline (reference sequence). The CDR3 protein is CASSPGHPQPQHF. In nucleotides, the CDR3 is TGTGCCAGTAGCCCGGGACACCCTCAGCCCCAGCATTTT. Variable domain in full (rest from reference TRBV19 and TRBJ1-5): DGGITQSPKYLFRKEGQNVTLSCEQNLNHDAMYWYRQDPGQGLRLIYYSQIVNDFQKGDIAEGYSVSREKKESFPLTVTSAQKNPTAFYLCASSPGHPQPQHFGDGTRLSIL.

This chain links TRBV29-1 with TRBJ1-2; D is unclear. V was shortened by 4 bases and J by 4 bases, with 28 bases between the two germline ends. The germline CDR1 and CDR2 sequences are SQVTM and ANQGSEA. This CDR3 has 18 residues. The CDR3 DNA sequence: TGCAGCGTTGGGAGTCTCGTACGAGGTGGATTTTCAAGCTATGGCTACACCTTC. This gives the protein CSVGSLVRGGFSSYGYTF.

This chain connects TRBV5-5 to TRBJ1-5, with TRBD1 as a possible D gene (6 bases). This CDR3 spans 15 amino acids. The germline V gene encodes CDR1 SGHKS and CDR2 YYEKEE (reference sequence). The V gene lost 4 bases and the J gene lost 1 base, with 12 bases spanning the gap. The CDR3 DNA follows: TGTGCCAGCAGCCCGCTGACAGGCAGCAATCAGCCCCAGCATTTT. It yields the protein CASSPLTGSNQPQHF.

This clone was recorded once. V and J are TRBV6-5 and TRBJ2-6; 7 bases are a match to TRBD2. With V trimmed by 4 bases and J by 2 bases, 2 bases remained unmatched. This CDR3 is built from 15 residues. The germline gives CDR1 MNHEY, CDR2 SVGAGI. The CDR3 DNA sequence: TGTGCCAGCAGTTGGGGGGGAGCTGGGGCCAACGTCCTGACTTTC. Translation gives CASSWGGAGANVLTF.

The chain links TRBV3-1 (or the pseudogene TRBV3-2) to TRBJ2-7; D unresolved. Germline-derived CDR1 and CDR2 are LGHDT and YNNKEL (reference sequence). Trimming left V 2 bases short and J 0 bases short, with 11 bases between. The CDR3 extends over 15 amino acids. CDR3 region: CASSQWAASSYEQYF. Written as DNA, the CDR3 is TGTGCCAGCAGCCAATGGGCGGCCAGCTCCTACGAGCAGTACTTC.

The genes are TRBV19 and TRBJ2-7, with TRBD1 matching over 9 bases. This CDR3 contains 14 residues. J was trimmed by 2 bases and V by 6 bases; bases with no gene match: 5. Germline assignment: CDR1 LNHDA and CDR2 SQIVND (reference sequence). CDR3 coding DNA: TGTGCCAGTAGGACAGGGGGATTCCCCTACGAGCAGTACTTC. Translated: CASRTGGFPYEQYF.

V is TRBV19 and J is TRBJ1-2, with TRBD1 as a possible D gene (5 bases). Germline assignment: CDR1 LNHDA and CDR2 SQIVND (reference sequence). The V end was cut by 3 bases, the J end by 2 bases, with 10 bases between. This CDR3 is 14 amino acids long. The CDR3 DNA sequence: TGTGCCAGTAGTATTCCAGGGTGGAACTATGGCTACACCTTC. Protein product: CASSIPGWNYGYTF.

The chain combines TRBV4-3 with TRBJ1-1; 8 bases align to TRBD1. Germline V gives CDR1 LGHNA, CDR2 YSLEER. The CDR3 is 15 amino acids. J lost 4 bases, V lost 4 bases, and 8 bases had no gene match. DNA for the CDR3: TGCGCCAGCAGCCCCTACACAGGGGGACTCACTGAAGCTTTCTTT. Its translation: CASSPYTGGLTEAFF.

This chain uses TRBV28 with TRBJ1-6; D may be TRBD1 (5 bases). The V end lost 9 bases, the J end lost 2 bases, and 17 bases lay between the germline ends. Germline-derived CDR1 and CDR2 are MDHEN and SYDVKM. The CDR3 loop spans 16 amino acids. In nucleotides, the CDR3 is TGTGCCAGTAATAGAGCGTTCAGGGCCTATAATTCACCCCTCCACTTT. Translation gives CASNRAFRAYNSPLHF.

CDR3 sequence: CASSSYGGYEQYF. Here the CDR3 DNA reads TGTGCCAGCAGTTCCTACGGGGGCTACGAGCAGTACTTC. This chain links TRBV27 with TRBJ2-7; TRBD2 is a possible D gene (6 bases). Trimming removed 4 bases at V and 3 bases at J, with 10 bases between. From germline, CDR1 is MNHEY and CDR2 SMNVEV (reference sequence). The CDR3 totals 13 residues.

The rearrangement joins TRBV7-2 to TRBJ2-7; possible D gene TRBD2, 6 bases. The CDR3 runs to 16 residues. V was cut by 0 bases and J by 3 bases, with 15 bases left in between. Germline CDR1 is SGHTA and CDR2 is FQGNSA. In DNA, the CDR3 is TGTGCCAGCAGCTTAGCGCAGGCCGGAGGGAGCTACGAGCAGTACTTC. It specifies CASSLAQAGGSYEQYF.

The rearrangement links TRBV9 to TRBJ1-6, with D possibly TRBD1 on 6 matching bases. Trimming removed 0 bases from V and 10 bases from J, with 14 bases in between. CDR3 size: 15 residues. The V gene's germline CDR1 is SGDLS and CDR2 YYNGEE. The CDR3 protein is CASSVGGQGRSPLHF. CDR3 in DNA: TGTGCCAGCAGCGTAGGGGGGCAGGGGAGATCACCCCTCCACTTT.